One sample yielded the 13 T cell receptor beta chains listed below, sequenced in a study of T cell responses to AZD1222 COVID-19 vaccine. Assay used: immunoSEQ multiplex PCR; TCRdb lists only in-frame clones, some missing. The table has fewer than 90,000 clones, 85% to 90% seen once. This specimen consisted of peripheral blood, obtained 28 days after the second AZD1222 dose. The receptor source for this set is an adult who received the AZD1222 COVID-19 vaccine.

This rearrangement joins TRBV3-1 (or the pseudogene TRBV3-2) to TRBJ2-2; D not resolved. From germline, CDR1 is LGHDT and CDR2 YNNKEL (reference sequence). V dropped 4 bases and J dropped 8 bases, with 11 bases sitting between them. CDR3 length: 13 amino acids. The CDR3 loop reads CASSRGNGGELFF. In nucleotides, the CDR3 is TGTGCCAGCAGCCGCGGAAATGGAGGGGAGCTGTTTTTT.

V is TRBV15 and J is TRBJ2-5; 9 nucleotides match TRBD2. V dropped 1 base and J dropped 5; count of bases not matched to a gene: 17. CDR1 LNHNV and CDR2 YYDKDF come from the germline V gene (reference sequence). The CDR3 is 19 residues long. CDR3 DNA sequence: TGTGCCACCAGCAGAGTGCCAGCCGGACTAGCGTATTTGTCGGAGACCCAGTACTTC. Encoded protein: CATSRVPAGLAYLSETQYF.

This clone was seen more than once but under ten times. V usage is TRBV29-1 and J usage is TRBJ2-7, with D possibly TRBD2 on 5 matching bases. V lost 7 bases and J lost 6, with 13 bases in between. The CDR3 totals 11 residues. The germline CDR1 and CDR2 sequences are SQVTM and ANQGSEA. The CDR3 coding sequence is TGCAGCGCCCGGAGGAGTGCCGAGCAGTACTTC. This sequence encodes CSARRSAEQYF.

This chain connects TRBV5-1 to TRBJ2-1; D is possibly TRBD1 (6 bases). Trimming removed 0 bases from V and 0 bases from J, with 7 bases in between. Germline loops: CDR1 SGHRS, CDR2 YFSETQ. The CDR3 consists of 15 residues. This chain's CDR3 is CASSLEGVSYNEQFF. The CDR3, as DNA: TGCGCCAGCAGCTTGGAGGGGGTCTCCTACAATGAGCAGTTCTTC. Full variable domain (rest looked up from reference TRBV5-1 and TRBJ2-1): KAGVTQTPRYLIKTRGQQVTLSCSPISGHRSVSWYQQTPGQGLQFLFEYFSETQRNKGNFPGRFSGRQFSNSRSEMNVSTLELGDSALYLCASSLEGVSYNEQFFGPGTRLTVL.

The V and J genes are TRBV10-3 and TRBJ2-2, with D possibly matching TRBD1 (5 bases). This CDR3 is 16 amino acids long. V lost 11 bases and J lost 4, with 23 bases in between. Germline V gene lookup returns CDR1 ENHRY and CDR2 SYGVKD. In DNA, the CDR3 is TGTGCCTCAAGGCTGCAGGGTAAAACCTTCACCGGGGAGCTGTTTTTT. This sequence encodes CASRLQGKTFTGELFF.

This chain joins TRBV5-8 and TRBJ2-6, with no clear D. The germline CDR1 and CDR2 sequences are SGHTS and YDEGEE. The CDR3 contains 12 residues. Trimming left V 4 bases short and J 6 bases short, with 5 bases between. CDR3 region: CASSLEANVLTF. The CDR3 nucleotides are TGTGCCAGCAGCCTTGAGGCCAACGTCCTGACTTTC.

This chain uses TRBV19 with TRBJ1-2; TRBD1 matches at 9 bases. The CDR3 loop spans 17 amino acids. Germline CDR1 and CDR2: LNHDA and SQIVND (reference sequence). V lost 2 bases to trimming and J lost 2 bases; unmatched junction nucleotides: 9. The CDR3 nucleotides are TGTGCCAGTAGTATACCGGACAGGGGAACCTTAAACTATGGCTACACCTTC. Protein sequence: CASSIPDRGTLNYGYTF.

This clone was observed once. The chain is built from TRBV28 and TRBJ1-6, with D maybe TRBD1 (6 bases). Trimming removed 6 bases from V and 7 bases from J, with 19 bases in between. Germline V CDR1 and CDR2: MDHEN, SYDVKM. The CDR3 extends over 16 amino acids. The CDR3: CASRDGQTVGNSPLHF. CDR3 nucleotide sequence: TGTGCCAGCAGAGACGGACAGACCGTGGGGAATTCACCCCTCCACTTT.

The chain carries TRBV7-2 and TRBJ2-1; D gene ambiguous. Trimming removed 1 base from V and 7 bases from J, with 8 bases in between. The length of the CDR3 is 13 residues. The germline V gene has CDR1 SGHTA and CDR2 FQGNSA. The CDR3 reads CASSLGPANEQFF. The CDR3, as DNA: TGTGCCAGCAGCTTAGGGCCAGCGAATGAGCAGTTCTTC. Full variable domain (missing parts from reference TRBV7-2 and TRBJ2-1): GAGVSQSPSNKVTEKGKDVELRCDPISGHTALYWYRQSLGQGLEFLIYFQGNSAPDKSGLPSDRFSAERTGGSVSTLTIQRTQQEDSAVYLCASSLGPANEQFFGPGTRLTVL.

J is TRBJ1-2 and V is TRBV30; no definite D call. This CDR3 spans 15 amino acids. Trimming shortened V by 2 bases and J by 4 bases, and 17 bases separated the two germline ends. CDR1 GTSNPN and CDR2 SVGIG come from the germline V gene (reference sequence). The CDR3 nucleotides read TGTGCCTGGAGTAGGGTAGGCCTGAGAGCCTATGGCTACACCTTC. Translated, it gives CAWSRVGLRAYGYTF.

CDR3 sequence: CASSTQGSHNSPLHF. The CDR3 bases are TGTGCCAGCAGTACCCAGGGTTCTCATAATTCACCCCTCCACTTT. The genes are TRBV28 and TRBJ1-6; weak D call: TRBD1 (5 bases). The CDR3 is 15 residues long. V lost 5 bases and J lost 5, with 13 bases in between. Germline assignment: CDR1 MDHEN and CDR2 SYDVKM.

The chain combines TRBV5-8 with TRBJ2-5; perhaps TRBD1 as D (6 bases). Deletions cut 3 bases from V and 5 bases from J, with 20 bases between. CDR1 SGHTS and CDR2 YDEGEE come from the germline V gene. This CDR3 is built from 16 residues. Here the CDR3 reads CASSSGQSMRWETQYF. The CDR3, as DNA: TGTGCCAGCAGCTCAGGACAGTCGATGAGGTGGGAGACCCAGTACTTC.

The V and J genes are TRBV5-1 and TRBJ2-6; 9 nucleotides line up with TRBD2. Germline CDR1 and CDR2: SGHRS and YFSETQ. This CDR3 is built from 17 residues. Unmatched junction bases numbered 2, after V lost 0 bases and J lost 1 base. The CDR3 protein is CASSLVAGGSGANVLTF. CDR3 bases: TGCGCCAGCAGCTTGGTCGCGGGAGGGTCTGGGGCCAACGTCCTGACTTTC.